Listed below are T cell receptor beta chains from one sample, sequenced in a study of CD8 T cells in ankylosing spondylitis. TCRdb fed the 5' RACE reads into MiXCR, producing one record per CDR3 protein. This sample has roughly 220,000 distinct CDR3 sequences, with 18% found just once. Sequenced: blood, either unsorted or a sorted T cell fraction (not recorded which). The receptors derive from a male donor with ankylosing spondylitis. CDR3s include the opening cysteine and the closing phenylalanine or tryptophan. A D gene is named only where the DNA matches it firmly. Expanded clones get a size class; other rows say once, few or many, or leave the size out.

d_gene	abundance	v_gene	j_gene	CDR3aa	CDR3nt
NA	many	TRBV5-1	TRBJ2-1	CASSLGTGHEQFF	TGCGCCAGCAGCTTGGGTACAGGCCATGAGCAGTTCTTC
NA	once	TRBV7-2	TRBJ2-2	CASSFELDGTGELFF	TGTGCCAGCAGCTTTGAACTGGATGGGACCGGGGAGCTGTTTTTT
NA	many	TRBV5-1	TRBJ1-1	CASSLGQPAEAFF	TGCGCCAGCAGCTTGGGACAGCCGGCTGAAGCTTTCTTT
NA	NA	TRBV27	TRBJ2-1	CASSSPSGYNEQFF	TGTGCCAGCAGCTCCCCTAGTGGGTACAATGAGCAGTTCTTC
TRBD2	NA	TRBV4-3	TRBJ2-3	CASSQVSGRAADTQYF	TGCGCCAGCAGCCAAGTATCCGGGAGGGCTGCAGATACGCAGTATTTT
NA	NA	TRBV2	TRBJ2-1	CASSTRVPEQFF	TGTGCCAGCAGTACCAGGGTTCCTGAGCAGTTCTTC
TRBD2	NA	TRBV6-1	TRBJ2-1	CASSTIGQGSGGSYNEQFF	TGTGCCAGCAGTACAATTGGACAAGGGAGCGGGGGCTCCTACAATGAGCAGTTCTTC
NA	NA	TRBV6-2/TRBV6-3	TRBJ1-1	CASRAIPNTEAFF	TGTGCCAGCAGGGCAATCCCCAACACTGAAGCTTTCTTT
TRBD1	many	TRBV27	TRBJ2-1	CASSRGTGGNEQFF	TGTGCCAGCAGTAGAGGGACAGGAGGAAATGAGCAGTTCTTC
NA	NA	TRBV4-1	TRBJ1-2	CASSQSGQGKHGYTF	TGCGCCAGCAGCCAATCGGGCCAGGGGAAACATGGCTACACCTTC
TRBD1	few	TRBV7-3	TRBJ1-6	CASSYDPGQGSPLHF	TGTGCCAGCAGCTACGACCCGGGACAGGGATCACCCCTCCACTTT
NA	NA	TRBV4-1	TRBJ2-3	CASSQALDLQYF	TGCGCCAGCAGCCAAGCGCTGGACTTGCAGTATTTT
TRBD2	few	TRBV7-9	TRBJ2-3	CASSYIAGGPSTDTQYF	TGTGCCAGCAGCTACATAGCGGGGGGCCCAAGCACAGATACGCAGTATTTT
TRBD1	NA	TRBV2	TRBJ1-1	CASSASGTGGVEAFF	TGTGCCAGCAGTGCCTCCGGGACAGGGGGCGTTGAAGCTTTCTTT
NA	few	TRBV11-2	TRBJ2-5	CASSLEAGLEQETQYF	TGTGCCAGCAGCTTAGAGGCAGGGCTTGAGCAAGAGACCCAGTACTTC
NA	many	TRBV12-3/TRBV12-4	TRBJ2-1	CASIPNGTSYNEQFF	TGTGCCAGCATCCCCAACGGGACTTCCTACAATGAGCAGTTCTTC
NA	NA	TRBV4-2	TRBJ2-3	CASSQEGTAGDTQYF	TGTGCCAGCAGCCAAGAAGGCACCGCCGGAGATACGCAGTATTTT
TRBD2	NA	TRBV7-9	TRBJ2-3	CASSPLAGGPGDTQYF	TGTGCCAGCAGCCCACTAGCGGGAGGGCCGGGGGATACGCAGTATTTT
TRBD1	NA	TRBV27	TRBJ1-4	CASSMAGTVNEKLFF	TGTGCCAGCAGTATGGCCGGGACAGTGAATGAAAAACTGTTTTTT
NA	NA	TRBV20-1	TRBJ2-1	CSARALNEQFF	TGCAGTGCTAGAGCCCTCAATGAGCAGTTCTTC
TRBD2	many	TRBV29-1	TRBJ2-3	CSVEDVAGGRPDTQYF	TGCAGCGTTGAAGACGTGGCGGGAGGGAGGCCAGATACGCAGTATTTT
NA	once	TRBV6-5	TRBJ2-2	CASSYSVVGRADGELFF	TGTGCCAGCAGTTACTCGGTCGTGGGCAGGGCGGACGGGGAGCTGTTTTTT
NA	NA	TRBV7-8	TRBJ2-7	CATRGHHTYEQYF	TGTGCCACCCGGGGGCACCACACCTACGAGCAGTACTTC
TRBD2	few	TRBV14	TRBJ2-1	CASSQVSRGTSRFF	TGTGCCAGCAGCCAAGTCTCCCGCGGGACTAGTCGGTTCTTC
NA	few	TRBV7-9	TRBJ2-1	CASGGESEQFF	TGTGCCAGTGGAGGGGAGAGTGAGCAGTTCTTC
NA	few	TRBV7-9	TRBJ1-4	CASSTPPWTNEKLFF	TGTGCCAGCAGTACCCCACCGTGGACTAATGAAAAACTGTTTTTT
NA	few	TRBV5-1	TRBJ2-4	CASYPDISKNIQYF	TGCGCCAGCTATCCCGACATTTCCAAAAACATTCAGTACTTC
NA	NA	TRBV29-1	TRBJ1-2	CSVRGGENYGYTF	TGCAGCGTCCGTGGGGGGGAGAACTATGGCTACACCTTC
TRBD2	few	TRBV27	TRBJ2-1	CASSFGGGSSYNEQFF	TGTGCCAGCAGTTTTGGCGGGGGAAGCTCCTACAATGAGCAGTTCTTC
TRBD1	many	TRBV7-9	TRBJ2-1	CASSLGGQGYNEQFF	TGTGCCAGCAGCCTTGGGGGACAGGGCTACAATGAGCAGTTCTTC
NA	few	TRBV4-3	TRBJ2-1	CASSQEWESSLTEQFF	TGCGCCAGCAGCCAAGAATGGGAGAGTAGCCTGACTGAGCAGTTCTTC
NA	NA	TRBV7-9	TRBJ1-2	CASTRGDYGYTF	TGTGCCAGCACTAGGGGCGACTATGGCTACACCTTC
TRBD1	NA	TRBV24-1	TRBJ2-2	CATSADPTGPGELFF	TGTGCCACCAGTGCCGACCCGACAGGGCCCGGGGAGCTGTTTTTT
NA	NA	TRBV20-1	TRBJ2-3	CSARDRTDTQYF	TGCAGTGCTAGAGATCGGACAGATACGCAGTATTTT
NA	NA	TRBV9	TRBJ1-2	CASSVGAGAGYTF	TGTGCCAGCAGCGTAGGGGCCGGGGCTGGCTACACCTTC
NA	few	TRBV7-8	TRBJ1-5	CASSSEEDQPQHF	TGTGCCAGCAGCTCAGAGGAGGATCAGCCCCAGCATTTT
NA	few	TRBV27	TRBJ2-3	CASSPTGGTRSTDTQYF	TGTGCCAGCAGTCCGACCGGCGGGACCCGAAGCACAGATACGCAGTATTTT
TRBD2	few	TRBV11-3	TRBJ2-1	CASSSVTPGSGTRYSYNEQFF	TGTGCCAGCAGCTCCGTTACCCCCGGTAGCGGGACCCGATACTCCTACAATGAGCAGTTCTTC
NA	NA	TRBV5-1	TRBJ2-2	CASVGAGSGSANTGELFF	TGCGCCAGTGTGGGAGCTGGTAGTGGCAGTGCGAACACCGGGGAGCTGTTTTTT
NA	NA	TRBV27	TRBJ1-1	CASSLGRTSEAFF	TGTGCCAGCAGTTTAGGGCGGACCTCTGAAGCTTTCTTT
TRBD1	once	TRBV20-1	TRBJ2-1	CSARVGTGGLNEQFF	TGCAGTGCTAGAGTCGGGACAGGGGGCCTCAATGAGCAGTTCTTC
TRBD2	NA	TRBV7-3	TRBJ2-5	CASSSTGTSGETQYF	TGTGCCAGCAGCTCCACAGGGACTAGCGGAGAGACCCAGTACTTC
NA	NA	TRBV10-3	TRBJ1-1	CAISEVGARDPEAFF	TGTGCCATCAGTGAGGTAGGGGCTCGGGACCCTGAAGCTTTCTTT
TRBD1	many	TRBV4-3	TRBJ2-1	CASSQERQGDYNEQFF	TGCGCCAGCAGCCAAGAGAGACAGGGAGACTACAATGAGCAGTTCTTC
NA	NA	TRBV7-9	TRBJ1-2	CASSFEYGYTF	TGTGCCAGCAGCTTTGAGTATGGCTACACCTTC
NA	NA	TRBV27	TRBJ2-1	CASSWGPSAEQFF	TGTGCCAGCAGCTGGGGGCCAAGCGCTGAGCAGTTCTTC
TRBD1	NA	TRBV15	TRBJ1-1	CATRGGTVQAFF	TGTGCCACCAGGGGGGGGACAGTCCAAGCTTTCTTT
NA	NA	TRBV19	TRBJ2-2	CASSIGTADTGELFF	TGTGCCAGTAGTATAGGAACGGCTGACACCGGGGAGCTGTTTTTT
NA	few	TRBV19	TRBJ1-2	CASTADIVRDGYTF	TGTGCCAGTACCGCGGACATAGTCAGGGATGGCTACACCTTC
TRBD1	few	TRBV3-1	TRBJ1-2	CASSHRTGLDYGYTF	TGTGCCAGCAGTCACCGGACAGGGTTGGACTATGGCTACACCTTC